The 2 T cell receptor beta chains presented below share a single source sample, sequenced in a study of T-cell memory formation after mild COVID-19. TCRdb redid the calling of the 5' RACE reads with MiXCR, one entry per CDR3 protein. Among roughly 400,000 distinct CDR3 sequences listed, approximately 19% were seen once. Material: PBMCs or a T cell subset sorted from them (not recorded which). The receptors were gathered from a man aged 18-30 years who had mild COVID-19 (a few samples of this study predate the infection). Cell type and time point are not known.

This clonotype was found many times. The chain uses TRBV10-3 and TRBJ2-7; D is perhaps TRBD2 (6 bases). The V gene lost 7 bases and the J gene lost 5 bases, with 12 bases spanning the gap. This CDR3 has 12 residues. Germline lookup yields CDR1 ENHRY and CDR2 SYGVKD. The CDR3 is CAITWDSNEQYF. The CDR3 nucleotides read TGTGCCATCACTTGGGACTCTAACGAGCAGTACTTC.

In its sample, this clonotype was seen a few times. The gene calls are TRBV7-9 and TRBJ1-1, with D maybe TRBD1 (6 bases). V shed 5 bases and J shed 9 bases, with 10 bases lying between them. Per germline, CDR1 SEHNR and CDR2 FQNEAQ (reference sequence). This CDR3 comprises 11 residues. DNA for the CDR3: TGTGCCAGCAGCGTTTGGGGGCAAGCTTTCTTT. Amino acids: CASSVWGQAFF.